The clone carrying this T cell receptor (beta chain) was seen ten or more times. Antigen unknown. This sample is part of a study of CD8 T cells in ankylosing spondylitis. The CDR3 consists of 15 residues. The V gene's germline CDR1 is SGDLS and CDR2 YYNGEE. V lost 3 bases to trimming and J lost 0 bases, with 11 bases between them. Quantitative molecular-barcoded 5'-RACE generated the TCR beta libraries. TCRdb reprocessed the 5' RACE reads with MiXCR, giving one entry per CDR3 protein. The repertoire includes 250,000 or so distinct CDR3 sequences, approximately 11% of them detected once, and 5.5% to 8% sits in the top ten. The study's findings and limits: Before this, some motif variants had been reported in reactive arthritis synovial fluid and blood.

The rearrangement joins TRBV9 to TRBJ2-3; maybe TRBD1 (6 bases). What was sequenced was blood, either unsorted or a sorted T cell fraction (not recorded which). The TCR originated in a male donor with ankylosing spondylitis or in good health (not recorded which). In DNA, the CDR3 is TGTGCCAGCAGCGCGGCAGGGGCTAGCACAGATACGCAGTATTTT. This sequence encodes CASSAAGASTDTQYF.